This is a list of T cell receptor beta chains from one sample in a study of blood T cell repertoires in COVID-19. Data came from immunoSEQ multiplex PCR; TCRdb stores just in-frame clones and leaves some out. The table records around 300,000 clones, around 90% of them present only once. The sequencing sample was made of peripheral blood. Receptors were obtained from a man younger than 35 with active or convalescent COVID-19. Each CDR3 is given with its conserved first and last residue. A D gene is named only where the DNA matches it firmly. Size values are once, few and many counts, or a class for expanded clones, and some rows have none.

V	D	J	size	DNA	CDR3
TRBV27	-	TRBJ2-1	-	TGTGCCAGCAGTTTCTCGCGGGACGGGAATGAGCAGTTCTTC	CASSFSRDGNEQFF
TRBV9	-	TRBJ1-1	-	TGTGCCAGCAGCGTAGGGACAGCCACTGAAGCTTTCTTT	CASSVGTATEAFF
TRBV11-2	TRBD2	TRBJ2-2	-	TGTGCCAGCAGCTTAGTTCCGCGGGAGGAGGTCGGGGAGCTGTTTTTT	CASSLVPREEVGELFF
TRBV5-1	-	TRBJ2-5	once	TGCGCCAGCAAGATGGGGGCTAACCAAGAGACCCAGTACTTC	CASKMGANQETQYF
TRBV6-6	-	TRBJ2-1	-	TGTGCCAGCAGTCCGAACGACCGAGGGAGCGGGCTGAACTACAATGAGCAGTTCTTC	CASSPNDRGSGLNYNEQFF
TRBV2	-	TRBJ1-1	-	TGTGCCAGGAACAGGGATGTGAACACTGAAGCTTTCTTT	CARNRDVNTEAFF
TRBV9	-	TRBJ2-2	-	TGTGCCAGCAGCGACCCTGGAGGGACAGCGAACACCGGGGAGCTGTTTTTT	CASSDPGGTANTGELFF
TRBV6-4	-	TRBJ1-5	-	TGTGCCAGCAGATTTACCCCGGGGGGGGCCGATCAGCCCCAGCATTTT	CASRFTPGGADQPQHF
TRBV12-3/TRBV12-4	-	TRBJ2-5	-	TGTGCCAGCAGTTTACCCGGGGTGGCCCAGTACTTC	CASSLPGVAQYF
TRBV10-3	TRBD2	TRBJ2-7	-	TGTGCCATCAGGACAGGGACTAGCGGGAGGGGTTCAGCGGAGCAGTACTTC	CAIRTGTSGRGSAEQYF
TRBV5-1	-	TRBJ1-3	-	TGCGCCAGCAGCCCGATGTCAGGGACTGGAAACACCATATATTTT	CASSPMSGTGNTIYF
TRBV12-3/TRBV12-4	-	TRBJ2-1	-	TGTGCCAGCAGTTTTCGGGGGTACAATGAGCAGTTCTTC	CASSFRGYNEQFF
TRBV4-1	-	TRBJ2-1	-	TGCGCCAGCAGCCAAGCCGGGCAGGGGTACGAGCAGTTCTTC	CASSQAGQGYEQFF
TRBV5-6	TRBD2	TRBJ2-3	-	TGTGCCAGCAGCCGGGGGGGCCTGGCAGATACGCAGTATTTT	CASSRGGLADTQYF
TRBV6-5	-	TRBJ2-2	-	TGTGCCAGCAGTCAACTAGCGAACACCGGGGAGCTGTTTTTT	CASSQLANTGELFF
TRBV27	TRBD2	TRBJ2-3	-	TGTGCCAGCAGTTCGGGGAGGGGCGCAGATACGCAGTATTTT	CASSSGRGADTQYF
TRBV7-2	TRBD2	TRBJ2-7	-	TGTGCCAGCAGCTTCCTGCCGGGGGGAAGCTACGAGCAGTACTTC	CASSFLPGGSYEQYF
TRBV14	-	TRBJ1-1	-	TGTGCCAGCAGCCAACGAAATCGGGGCACTGAAGCTTTCTTT	CASSQRNRGTEAFF
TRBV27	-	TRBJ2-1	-	TGTGCCAGCAGTTTCCTCACACCGCGCACAGGGACCTACAATGAGCAGTTCTTC	CASSFLTPRTGTYNEQFF
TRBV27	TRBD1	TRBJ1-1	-	TGTGCCAGCAGTTTTGGGCCTCCGACAGGGTCCACTGAAGCTTTCTTT	CASSFGPPTGSTEAFF
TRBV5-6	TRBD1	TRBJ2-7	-	TGTGCCAGCAGCTTCTTAGGTACGGGGACAGTTTTCGAGCAGTACTTC	CASSFLGTGTVFEQYF
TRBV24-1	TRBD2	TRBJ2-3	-	TGTGCCACCACCGGGACTAGCGGCGCAGATACGCAGTATTTT	CATTGTSGADTQYF
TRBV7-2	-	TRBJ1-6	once	TGTGCCAGCAGCTGGGAGGGGACGGCTAAATCACCCCTCCACTTT	CASSWEGTAKSPLHF
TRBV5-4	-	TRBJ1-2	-	TGTGCCAGCAGCTTGGGGGGGCCTACCGCCTATGGCTACACCTTC	CASSLGGPTAYGYTF
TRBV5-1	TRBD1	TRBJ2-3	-	TGCGCCAGCAGCTACGACAGGGGAACAGATACGCAGTATTTT	CASSYDRGTDTQYF
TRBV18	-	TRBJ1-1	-	TGTGCCAGCTCAACTGGGCTGGGGAACACTGAAGCTTTCTTT	CASSTGLGNTEAFF
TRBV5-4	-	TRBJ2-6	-	TGTGCCAGCAGCTCCTTGGGAGCTGGGGCCAACGTCCTGACTTTC	CASSSLGAGANVLTF
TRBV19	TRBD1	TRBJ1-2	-	TGTGCCAGTACGGATGCAAGGACAGGGAAGAACTATGGCTACACCTTC	CASTDARTGKNYGYTF
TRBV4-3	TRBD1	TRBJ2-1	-	TGCGCCAGCAGCCATTCCCCGGACAGGCCCCCCTACAATGAGCAGTTCTTC	CASSHSPDRPPYNEQFF
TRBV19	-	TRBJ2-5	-	TGTGCCAGTAGTAGGGCCGAAAGACTACACCAAGAGACCCAGTACTTC	CASSRAERLHQETQYF
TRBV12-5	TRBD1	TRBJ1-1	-	TGTGCTAGTGTATTGACAGGGGCCATGAACACTGAAGCTTTCTTT	CASVLTGAMNTEAFF
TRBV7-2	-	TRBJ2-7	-	TGTGCCAGCAGCTTTGCTCCGGGCTACGAGCAGTACTTC	CASSFAPGYEQYF
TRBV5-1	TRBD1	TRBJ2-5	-	TGCGCCAGCAGCTCGGGACAGGGGGCCGAGACCCAGTACTTC	CASSSGQGAETQYF
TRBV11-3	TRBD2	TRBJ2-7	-	TGTGCCAGCAGCTCGCGGGGGAGCTACGAGCAGTACTTC	CASSSRGSYEQYF
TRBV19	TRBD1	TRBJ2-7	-	TGTGCCAGCCGGGACAGGGGGCATTCTAACTACGAGCAGTACTTC	CASRDRGHSNYEQYF
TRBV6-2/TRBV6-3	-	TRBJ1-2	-	TGTGCCAGCAGTTACCCCCTGGGGCGAAGGGGCTTAGGAAACTATGGCTACACCTTC	CASSYPLGRRGLGNYGYTF
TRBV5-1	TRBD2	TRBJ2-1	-	TGCGCCAGCAGCTCAGCGGGGGTGGGGAATGAGCAGTTCTTC	CASSSAGVGNEQFF
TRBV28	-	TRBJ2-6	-	TGTGCCAGCAGTTTTCGGTCCCCGGACTTCCAGAGGAGAGTTGGGGCCAACGTCCTGACTTTC	CASSFRSPDFQRRVGANVLTF